One and the same sample provided the 9 T cell receptor beta chains below, sequenced in a study of T cell repertoires in cytomegalovirus infection. TCRdb re-called the reads with MiXCR, one entry per CDR3 protein. Of about 180,000 distinct CDR3 sequences detected, approximately 15% appear once; the ten largest clones hold about a quarter. Input material: PBMCs. These receptors were taken from a human donor in good health (CMV status not recorded). Some clones in this sample may be carry-over from other donors' samples.

Only a few counts were recorded for this clonotype. J is TRBJ2-1 and V is TRBV19; tentatively, D is TRBD1 or TRBD2 (6 bases each). There are 16 residues in the CDR3. With 5 bases removed from V and 3 bases from J, the gap between germline ends came to 17 bases. Germline V gene lookup returns CDR1 LNHDA and CDR2 SQIVND (reference sequence). DNA of the CDR3: TGTGCCAGTAGTTCGGCGGGGACAAAACACTACAATGAGCAGTTCTTC. It encodes CASSSAGTKHYNEQFF.

There are a few counts of this clonotype. This sequence joins TRBV14 and TRBJ2-7; D call uncertain. This CDR3 is built from 13 residues. V was cut by 1 base and J by 4 bases, with 8 bases left in between. Germline V gene lookup returns CDR1 SGHDN and CDR2 FVKESK. The CDR3 protein is CASSQGARYEQYF. The CDR3 DNA follows: TGTGCCAGCAGCCAAGGGGCAAGGTACGAGCAGTACTTC.

This clonotype was detected ten times or more. The rearrangement uses TRBV12-3 or TRBV12-4 and TRBJ2-5; D is ambiguous. The CDR3 contains 15 residues. Trimming removed 6 bases from V and 2 bases from J, with 16 bases in between. The CDR3 DNA is TGTGCCAGCAGCCCCGAACGGACCCGGCAAGAGACCCAGTACTTC. Encoded protein: CASSPERTRQETQYF.

The chain joins TRBV5-6 to TRBJ1-2; 7 bases map to TRBD1. The length of the CDR3 is 16 residues. Per the germline V gene, CDR1 is SGHDT and CDR2 is YYEEEE. After removal of 0 bases from V and 0 bases from J, the junction contained 5 bases not matched to a gene. CDR3 amino acids: CASSLGQGSTNYGYTF. DNA of the CDR3: TGTGCCAGCAGCTTGGGACAGGGATCCACTAACTATGGCTACACCTTC.

This chain connects TRBV24-1 to TRBJ2-7; TRBD2 aligns across 7 bases. Germline V gene lookup returns CDR1 KGHDR and CDR2 SFDVKD. V was pared by 6 bases and J by 2 bases, with 3 bases of the junction left unmatched. This CDR3 has 13 amino acids. The CDR3 reads CATSRSGTYEQYF. The CDR3 DNA reads as TGTGCCACCAGTCGGAGCGGGACCTACGAGCAGTACTTC.

This clonotype was seen a few times. CDR3 bases: TGTGCCAGCAGCTTATCCATCTCGCGACAGGGTGGGGTACCTGAAGCTTTCTTT. Its translation: CASSLSISRQGGVPEAFF. This chain links TRBV7-4 with TRBJ1-1; 7 nucleotides line up with TRBD1. Losses at the gene ends were 2 bases for V and 6 bases for J; bases not matched to a gene: 18. This CDR3 is 18 amino acids long. Germline CDR1 and CDR2: SGHVT and SQSDAQ.

The chain uses TRBV11-3 and TRBJ2-5; either TRBD1 or TRBD2 may supply D (6 bases each). The length of the CDR3 is 15 residues. The V end lost 5 bases, the J end lost 4 bases, and 17 bases lay between the germline ends. Germline V gives CDR1 SGHNT, CDR2 YENEEA. The CDR3 nucleotides read TGTGCCAGCAGCGTCGGGGGCAGGGAAATAGAGACCCAGTACTTC. Its translation: CASSVGGREIETQYF.

V and J are TRBV12-3 or TRBV12-4 and TRBJ1-1; unclear D gene. Trimming shortened V by 5 bases and J by 0 bases, and 10 bases separated the two germline ends. This CDR3 is 14 amino acids long. CDR3 in amino acids: CASSPRILNTEAFF. The CDR3 DNA reads as TGTGCCAGCAGTCCGAGGATTCTGAACACTGAAGCTTTCTTT.

The V and J genes are TRBV6-1 and TRBJ2-7; weak D call: TRBD2 (6 bases). CDR3 length equals 15 residues. The ends were cut back, 5 bases at V and 2 bases at J, with 16 bases in the middle. Per the germline V gene, CDR1 is MNHNS and CDR2 is SASEGT. In nucleotides, the CDR3 is TGTGCCAGCAGTCGTCCCGGGAGTCGGGCCTACGAGCAGTACTTC. This encodes CASSRPGSRAYEQYF.